This paragraph reports one T cell receptor (beta chain). Under the authors' procedure: For nucleated cells, counts were estimated from reference gene primer amplification. The table came from immunoSEQ multiplex PCR; TCRdb's copy has only in-frame clones and leaves some out. That table supplies the V and J calls and clone size; D and trimming were determined from the DNA. In the table there are tens of thousands of clones, about 90% of which are singletons. This sample is part of a study of blood T cell repertoires in COVID-19. Study summary: T cells, B-cell-depleted T cells, or PBMCs supplied cDNA or gDNA.

The CDR3 length is 17 residues. The V segment lost 0 bases and the J segment 2 bases; nucleotides outside the gene matches: 7. Germline V gives CDR1 SGHTA, CDR2 FQGNSA. The clonotype comes from a man aged 45-60 years with COVID-19, enrolled during active disease. Sequencing was performed on peripheral blood. The J gene is TRBJ2-7, the V gene TRBV7-2, with TRBD1 matching over 10 bases. The chain's CDR3 is CASSLAIDRGLPYEQYF. CDR3 DNA: TGTGCCAGCAGCTTAGCGATTGACAGGGGGCTCCCCTACGAGCAGTACTTC. The complete variable domain, with remaining parts taken from reference TRBV7-2 and TRBJ2-7, reads GAGVSQSPSNKVTEKGKDVELRCDPISGHTALYWYRQSLGQGLEFLIYFQGNSAPDKSGLPSDRFSAERTGGSVSTLTIQRTQQEDSAVYLCASSLAIDRGLPYEQYFGPGTRLTVT.